One and the same sample provided the 18 T cell receptor beta chains below, sequenced in a study of T cell repertoires in cytomegalovirus infection. These receptors' antigens are unknown. In TCRdb, the reads were re-called with MiXCR into one record per CDR3 protein. Found here are about 920,000 distinct CDR3 sequences, roughly 30% of them singletons; the top ten hold under 15%. The sequenced sample was cultured CD8+ T cells from PBMCs, obtained from culture after CMV antigen stimulation. The receptors originated from a human donor in good health (CMV status not recorded). Some clones in this sample may be carry-over from other donors' samples.

Notes on this clonotype: At one end, the junction sequence differs from germline, possibly due to a read error. The gene calls are TRBV27 and TRBJ2-3; TRBD2 agrees at 13 bases. The V gene's germline CDR1 is MNHEY and CDR2 SMNVEV (reference sequence). The CDR3 is made up of 18 amino acids. CDR3 sequence: CANSFLLAGGRNTDTQYF. In nucleotides, the CDR3 is TGTGCCAACAGTTTTCTACTAGCGGGGGGGCGAAACACAGATACGCAGTATTTT.

The J gene is TRBJ2-7, the V gene TRBV5-1; either TRBD1 or TRBD2 may fit D (5 bases each). The germline V gene encodes CDR1 SGHRS and CDR2 YFSETQ. The CDR3 runs to 14 residues. Trimming took 3 bases from V and 7 from J, leaving 17 bases between them. In DNA, the CDR3 is TGCGCCAGCAGCTCCCTAGCTGGGACGAATGAGCAGTACTTC. The encoded protein is CASSSLAGTNEQYF.

The CDR3 protein is CAISVGDSVYEQYF. The CDR3 DNA reads as TGTGCCATCAGTGTTGGGGACAGTGTTTACGAGCAGTACTTC. This rearrangement joins TRBV10-3 to TRBJ2-7, with 7 bases lining up with TRBD1. The CDR3 covers 14 residues. Trimming took 4 bases from V and 4 from J; bases not matched to a gene: 7. Germline V gene lookup returns CDR1 ENHRY and CDR2 SYGVKD.

The chain links TRBV4-1 to TRBJ2-7, with D tentatively TRBD1 (6 bases). This CDR3 has 15 amino acids. The germline V gene encodes CDR1 MGHRA and CDR2 YSYEKL. The V end lost 3 bases, the J end lost 5 bases, and 17 bases lay between the germline ends. CDR3 region: CASSQKDSFLDEQYV. CDR3 nucleotides: TGCGCCAGCAGCCAGAAGGACAGTTTTTTGGACGAGCAGTACGTC.

The rearrangement joins TRBV4-2 to TRBJ1-1; D possibly corresponds to TRBD1 (6 bases). CDR1 and CDR2 (germline): LGHNA, YNFKEQ. This CDR3 has 15 residues. V was trimmed by 3 bases and J by 1 base, leaving 12 bases between them. This CDR3 is CASSHTGSENTEAFF. In nucleotides, the CDR3 is TGTGCCAGCAGCCACACAGGGTCAGAGAACACTGAAGCTTTCTTT.

J is TRBJ2-1 and V is TRBV6-2 or TRBV6-3; D is unclear. Deletions cut 6 bases from V and 4 bases from J, with 10 bases between. The germline gives CDR1 MNHEY, CDR2 SVGEGT. The CDR3 length is 13 residues. The CDR3 bases are TGTGCCAGCAGAACGACACAATACAATGAGCAGTTCTTC. Translation: CASRTTQYNEQFF.

A few counts support this clonotype. The chain carries TRBV27 and TRBJ2-3; D ambiguous. CDR1 and CDR2 from the germline V gene are MNHEY and SMNVEV (reference sequence). This CDR3 has 15 amino acids. Between the trimmed V and J ends, which lost 3 bases and 0 bases, there was a span of 10 bases. The CDR3 coding sequence is TGTGCCAGCAGTTTTTCTACATCTAGCACAGATACGCAGTATTTT. This sequence encodes CASSFSTSSTDTQYF.

As regards this clonotype: One junction end disagrees with the germline gene, perhaps due to a read error. The chain recombines TRBV7-9 with TRBJ1-4; D remains ambiguous. Per germline, CDR1 SEHNR and CDR2 FQNEAQ (reference sequence). The CDR3 spans 15 residues. The CDR3 is CVSGGTPGINEKLFF. Here the CDR3 DNA reads TGTGTCAGCGGTGGAACCCCGGGGATTAATGAAAAACTGTTTTTT.

V is TRBV2 and J is TRBJ2-1; D may be TRBD2 (5 bases). The CDR3 loop spans 13 amino acids. The V end was cut by 10 bases, the J end by 0 bases, with 10 bases between. Germline-derived CDR1 and CDR2 are SNHLY and FYNNEI. Here the CDR3 DNA reads TGTGCCATAGGACGGGGCTCCTACAATGAGCAGTTCTTC. Translation gives CAIGRGSYNEQFF.

This sequence joins TRBV6-6 and TRBJ2-7, with 8 bases identical to TRBD1. CDR3 length: 16 amino acids. Germline values: CDR1 MNHNY, CDR2 SVGAGI (reference sequence). The J segment lost 0 bases and the V segment lost 5 bases, leaving 9 bases of the junction unmatched. CDR3 sequence: CASSRWTGTLSYEQYF. DNA for the CDR3: TGTGCCAGCAGTAGATGGACAGGGACCCTCTCCTACGAGCAGTACTTC.

This clonotype has ten or more counts. The chain links TRBV12-5 to TRBJ2-3, with D possibly TRBD1 on 5 matching bases. Deletions cut 3 bases from V and 2 bases from J, with 18 bases between. The germline V gene encodes CDR1 LGHNT and CDR2 FRNRAP. The length of the CDR3 is 17 residues. CDR3 loop: CASGFGLSDNLTDTQYF. Written as DNA, the CDR3 is TGTGCTAGTGGTTTTGGGCTTTCGGACAATCTCACAGATACGCAGTATTTT.

This chain connects TRBV4-3 to TRBJ2-7; weak D call: TRBD2 (5 bases). This CDR3 comprises 13 residues. Germline V gene sequence: CDR1 LGHNA, CDR2 YSLEER. The V and J ends lost 3 bases and 3 bases respectively, with 9 bases between them. CDR3 region: CASSQNGLYEQYF. Written as DNA, the CDR3 is TGCGCCAGCAGCCAGAACGGACTCTACGAGCAGTACTTC.

This clonotype was picked up a small number of times. The V and J genes are TRBV7-9 and TRBJ2-6; weak D call: TRBD1 (5 bases). CDR1 SEHNR and CDR2 FQNEAQ come from the germline V gene (reference sequence). The CDR3 sequence is 16 residues long. V dropped 5 bases and J dropped 0 bases, with 11 bases sitting between them. DNA for the CDR3: TGTGCCAGCAGCCTCCGACAGAGCTCTGGGGCCAACGTCCTGACTTTC. Encoded protein: CASSLRQSSGANVLTF.

The rearrangement uses TRBV7-8 and TRBJ2-1; D is possibly TRBD1 or TRBD2 (5 bases each). There are 15 residues in the CDR3. V was trimmed by 3 bases and J by 6 bases, leaving 15 bases between them. CDR1 and CDR2 from the germline V gene are SGHVS and FQNEAQ. The CDR3 sequence is CASSLLQGPLNEQFF. CDR3 nucleotides: TGTGCCAGCAGCTTGCTCCAGGGACCGCTCAATGAGCAGTTCTTC.

This clonotype was observed a handful of times. V and J are TRBV20-1 and TRBJ1-1; D is perhaps TRBD1 (6 bases). The length of the CDR3 is 14 residues. V gave up 0 bases and J gave up 3 bases, with 11 bases separating them. Germline CDR1 DFQATT, CDR2 SNEGSKA (reference sequence). The CDR3 region is CSARDRQGHTEAFF. The CDR3 DNA reads as TGCAGTGCTAGAGATAGGCAGGGGCACACTGAAGCTTTCTTT.

This clonotype was observed a handful of times. The rearrangement joins TRBV7-2 to TRBJ1-2, with D unclear. The germline gives CDR1 SGHTA, CDR2 FQGNSA. The CDR3 is 14 amino acids. Trimming left V 1 base short and J 3 bases short, with 9 bases between. The CDR3 sequence is CASSLGDSHYGYTF. The CDR3 nucleotides read TGTGCCAGCAGCTTAGGTGACTCTCACTATGGCTACACCTTC. The entire variable domain, with the rest obtained from reference TRBV7-2 and TRBJ1-2, is as follows: GAGVSQSPSNKVTEKGKDVELRCDPISGHTALYWYRQSLGQGLEFLIYFQGNSAPDKSGLPSDRFSAERTGGSVSTLTIQRTQQEDSAVYLCASSLGDSHYGYTFGSGTRLTVV.

The rearrangement links TRBV28 to TRBJ2-7; D possibly corresponds to TRBD2 (5 bases). V was clipped by 3 bases and J by 4 bases, with 10 bases between them. CDR1 and CDR2 from the germline V gene are MDHEN and SYDVKM. The CDR3 spans 13 residues. The CDR3: CASSFVLGYEQYV. CDR3 bases: TGTGCCAGCAGTTTTGTACTAGGGTACGAGCAGTACGTC.

This clonotype was seen a few times. The rearrangement joins TRBV12-3 or TRBV12-4 to TRBJ2-3; possibly TRBD1 or TRBD2 for D (5 bases each). This CDR3 region has 16 residues. Trimming took 6 bases from V and 4 from J, leaving 20 bases between them. The CDR3 region has the DNA TGTGCCAGCAGGACCCTCGGGACCCTTGAGGCAGATACGCAGTATTTT. Its protein is CASRTLGTLEADTQYF.